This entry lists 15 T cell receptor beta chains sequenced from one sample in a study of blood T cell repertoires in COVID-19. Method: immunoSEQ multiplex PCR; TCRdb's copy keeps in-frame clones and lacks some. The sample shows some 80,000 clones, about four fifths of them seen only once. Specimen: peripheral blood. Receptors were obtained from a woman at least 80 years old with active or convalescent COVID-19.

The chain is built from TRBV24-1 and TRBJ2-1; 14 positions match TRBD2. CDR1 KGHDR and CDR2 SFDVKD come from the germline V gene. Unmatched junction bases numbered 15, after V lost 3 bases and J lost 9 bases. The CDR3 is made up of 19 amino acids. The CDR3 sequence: CATSDPGLAGGLPSSEQFF. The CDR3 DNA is TGTGCCACCAGTGATCCCGGACTAGCGGGAGGCCTACCTTCGAGTGAGCAGTTCTTC.

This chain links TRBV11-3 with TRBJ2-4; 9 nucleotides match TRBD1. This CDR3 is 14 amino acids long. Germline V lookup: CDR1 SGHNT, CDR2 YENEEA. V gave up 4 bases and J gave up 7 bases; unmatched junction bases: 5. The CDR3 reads CASSSPGQGNIQYF. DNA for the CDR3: TGTGCCAGCAGCTCTCCGGGACAGGGTAACATTCAGTACTTC.

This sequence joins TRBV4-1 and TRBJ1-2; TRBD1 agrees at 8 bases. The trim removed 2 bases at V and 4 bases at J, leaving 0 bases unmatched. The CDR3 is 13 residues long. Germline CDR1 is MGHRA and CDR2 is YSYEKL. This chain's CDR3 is CASSQQGAYGYTF. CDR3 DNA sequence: TGCGCCAGCAGCCAACAGGGGGCCTATGGCTACACCTTC.

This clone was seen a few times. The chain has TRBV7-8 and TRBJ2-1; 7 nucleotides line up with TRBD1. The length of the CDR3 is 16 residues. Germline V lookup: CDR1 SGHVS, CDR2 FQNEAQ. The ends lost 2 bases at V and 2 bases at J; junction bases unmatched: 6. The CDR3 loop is CASSLNHRGPYNEQFF. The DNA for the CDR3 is TGTGCCAGCAGCTTAAACCACAGGGGCCCCTACAATGAGCAGTTCTTC.

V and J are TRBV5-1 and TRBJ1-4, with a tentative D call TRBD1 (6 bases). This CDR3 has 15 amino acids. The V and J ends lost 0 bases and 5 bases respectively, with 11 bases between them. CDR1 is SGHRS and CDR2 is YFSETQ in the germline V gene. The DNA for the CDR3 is TGCGCCAGCAGCTTGGGACAGGTCGACAATGAAAAACTGTTTTTT. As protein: CASSLGQVDNEKLFF.

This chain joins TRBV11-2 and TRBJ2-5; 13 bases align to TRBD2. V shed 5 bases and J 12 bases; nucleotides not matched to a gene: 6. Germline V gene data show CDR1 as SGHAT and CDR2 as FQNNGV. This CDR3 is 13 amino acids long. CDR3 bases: TGTGCCAGCAGCAATGGACTAGCGGGGGAAGAGTACTTC. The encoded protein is CASSNGLAGEEYF. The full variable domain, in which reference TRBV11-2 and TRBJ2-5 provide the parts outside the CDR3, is EAGVAQSPRYKIIEKRQSVAFWCNPISGHATLYWYQQILGQGPKLLIQFQNNGVVDDSQLPKDRFSAERLKGVDSTLKIQPAKLEDSAVYLCASSNGLAGEEYFGPGTRLLVL.

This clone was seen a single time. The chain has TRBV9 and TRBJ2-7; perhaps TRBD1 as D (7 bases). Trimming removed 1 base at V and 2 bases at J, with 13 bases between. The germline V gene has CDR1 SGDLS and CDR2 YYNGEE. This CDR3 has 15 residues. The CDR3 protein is CASSVQGGPTYEQYF. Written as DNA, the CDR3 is TGTGCCAGCAGCGTACAGGGGGGCCCAACCTACGAGCAGTACTTC.

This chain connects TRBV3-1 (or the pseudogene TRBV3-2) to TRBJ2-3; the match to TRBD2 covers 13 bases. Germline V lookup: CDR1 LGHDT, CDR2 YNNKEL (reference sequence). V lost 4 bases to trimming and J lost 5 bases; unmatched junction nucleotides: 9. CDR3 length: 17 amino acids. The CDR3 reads CASSPTSGGALEDTQYF. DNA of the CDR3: TGTGCCAGCAGCCCAACTAGCGGGGGGGCCCTGGAAGATACGCAGTATTTT.

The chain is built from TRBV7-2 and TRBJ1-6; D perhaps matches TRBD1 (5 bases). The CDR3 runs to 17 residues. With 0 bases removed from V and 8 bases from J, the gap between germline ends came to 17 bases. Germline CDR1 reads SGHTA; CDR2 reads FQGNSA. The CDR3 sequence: CASSLAVPQGRDSPLHF. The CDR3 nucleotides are TGTGCCAGCAGCTTAGCCGTACCTCAGGGTAGGGATTCACCCCTCCACTTT.

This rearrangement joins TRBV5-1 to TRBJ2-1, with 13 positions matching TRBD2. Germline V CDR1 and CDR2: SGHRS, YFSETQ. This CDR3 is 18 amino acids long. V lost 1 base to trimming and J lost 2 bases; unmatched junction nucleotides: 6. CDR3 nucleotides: TGCGCCAGCAGCTTGTATACTAGCGGGGGGGCCACCTACAATGAGCAGTTCTTC. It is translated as CASSLYTSGGATYNEQFF.

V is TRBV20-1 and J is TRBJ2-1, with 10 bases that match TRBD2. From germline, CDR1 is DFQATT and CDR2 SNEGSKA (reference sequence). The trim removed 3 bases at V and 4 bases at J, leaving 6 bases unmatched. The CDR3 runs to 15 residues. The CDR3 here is CSASQAGGRYNEQFF. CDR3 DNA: TGCAGTGCTAGTCAAGCGGGGGGGCGTTACAATGAGCAGTTCTTC.

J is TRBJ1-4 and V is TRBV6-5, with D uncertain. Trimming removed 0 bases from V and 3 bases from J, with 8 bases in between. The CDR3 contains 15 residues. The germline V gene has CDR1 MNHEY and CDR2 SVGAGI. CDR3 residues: CASSYSVRSNEKLFF. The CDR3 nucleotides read TGTGCCAGCAGTTACTCCGTGCGGTCTAATGAAAAACTGTTTTTT.

As DNA, the CDR3 is TGTGCCACCAGCAGGGAGATAGCGGGAGGCCCAGATACGCAGTATTTT. This codes for CATSREIAGGPDTQYF. The genes are TRBV15 and TRBJ2-3, with TRBD2 identical over 10 bases. Trimming cost V 3 bases and J 4 bases; bases outside gene matches: 7. This CDR3 is built from 16 residues. CDR1 and CDR2 from the germline V gene are LNHNV and YYDKDF (reference sequence).

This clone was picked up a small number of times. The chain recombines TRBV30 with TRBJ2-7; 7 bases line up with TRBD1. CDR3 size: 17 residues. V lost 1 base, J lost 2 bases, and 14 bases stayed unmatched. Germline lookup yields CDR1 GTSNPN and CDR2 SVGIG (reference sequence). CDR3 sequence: CAWSDHSGQVKPYEQYF. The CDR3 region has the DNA TGTGCCTGGAGTGATCATTCTGGACAGGTCAAGCCCTACGAGCAGTACTTC.

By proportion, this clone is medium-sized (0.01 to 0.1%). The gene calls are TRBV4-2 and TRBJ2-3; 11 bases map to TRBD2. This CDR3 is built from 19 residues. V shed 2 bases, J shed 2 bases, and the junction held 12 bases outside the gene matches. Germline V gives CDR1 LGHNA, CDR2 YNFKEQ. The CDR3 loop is CASSQTLTVAGGPTDTQYF. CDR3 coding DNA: TGTGCCAGCAGCCAAACACTTACCGTAGCGGGAGGGCCCACAGATACGCAGTATTTT.